The clone carrying this T cell receptor beta chain was counted many times. TCRdb used MiXCR to reprocess the PCR reads, holding one entry per CDR3 protein. The table has about 640,000 distinct CDR3 sequences, just under 20% seen once. This sample was included in a study of molecular identifiers for immune sequencing clone quantification. CDR1 and CDR2 (germline): SEHNR, FQNEAQ (reference sequence). This CDR3 has 17 amino acids. Trimming cost V 2 bases and J 0 bases; bases outside gene matches: 8. This sequence originates from a human donor in good health. Some libraries in this study had Jurkat cell RNA spiked in. The J gene is TRBJ2-7, the V gene TRBV7-9; 9 bases fit TRBD1. Sequencing was performed on naive CD8+ T cells from blood, with Jurkat cell RNA spiked in. Subset: FACS-sorted CD8+CD4-CCR7+CD45RA+ naive T cells. CDR3 residues: CASSLSGTGFSSYEQYF. In nucleotides, the CDR3 is TGTGCCAGCAGCTTAAGCGGGACAGGGTTCAGCTCCTACGAGCAGTACTTC.